Below, one TCR beta chain is given with its context. This CDR3 comprises 14 residues. Per the germline V gene, CDR1 is SGHTA and CDR2 is FQGNSA. V was pared by 2 bases and J by 1 base, with 6 bases between. Profiled with immunoSEQ multiplex PCR; TCRdb holds only in-frame clones, not every one. The sample contains approximately 54,000 clones, roughly four fifths of which appear only once. These data come from a study of blood T cell repertoires in COVID-19. Study-wide background: The United States, Italy and Spain provided the acute and convalescent COVID-19 samples.

Sequenced sample: peripheral blood. This chain uses TRBV7-2 with TRBJ2-1; D remains unclear. The sequence was obtained from a woman aged 55-75 years with acute or convalescent COVID-19. The CDR3 region has the DNA TGTGCCAGCAGCTTACAACAGTCCTACAATGAGCAGTTCTTC. Amino acid sequence: CASSLQQSYNEQFF.